Only a few counts were recorded for the clone carrying this T cell receptor (beta chain). Primers used in a second PCR of roughly 6 to 11 cycles were a sample-barcoded 5' primer and a J-beta primer mix. MiXCR, applied by TCRdb to the 5' RACE reads, yields one record per CDR3 protein. The sample lists some 1,800,000 distinct CDR3 sequences; approximately 40% were seen once. These data originate in a study of blood T cells in healthy people across ages. Germline V gene sequence: CDR1 MNHEY, CDR2 SVGEGT. J gave up 8 bases and V 5 bases, and 8 bases lay outside the gene matches. The CDR3 totals 14 residues.

Input material: blood. This chain uses TRBV6-2 or TRBV6-3 with TRBJ1-5; 8 nucleotides match TRBD1. The source of this sequence is a human donor in good health. In nucleotides, the CDR3 is TGTGCCAGCAGTAGCGACAGGGGAGGAAAGCCCCAGCATTTT. Translating gives CASSSDRGGKPQHF.